This is a list of T cell receptor beta chains from one sample in a study of blood T cell repertoires in COVID-19. Only in-frame clones appear in the TCRdb table, and some are missing; sequencing was by immunoSEQ multiplex PCR. The table shows about 200,000 clones, with approximately 87% occurring only once. Material for sequencing was peripheral blood. The receptors stem from a woman in her seventies with acute or convalescent COVID-19. Both conserved end residues are part of each CDR3.

V | CDR3
TRBV20-1 | CSASLSGTAGNTIYF
TRBV18 | CASSQVGQGPGEQYF
TRBV6-5 | CASSLVPGYNEQFF
TRBV27 | CASSTDPRGLGSNQPQHF
TRBV2 | CASSRQGYGYTF
TRBV2 | CASSEYRGAGELFF
TRBV29-1 | CSVVLEGQPQHF
TRBV18 | CASSPLSYPTANYGYTF
TRBV19 | CASSGWAGLTGANVLTF
TRBV10-2 | CASSVNGLSNEKLFF
TRBV18 | CASSPLALAGTLSTDTQYF
TRBV9 | CASSVVPGQGTAGELFF
TRBV28 | CASSLWGQGVETQYF
TRBV7-8 | CASSLVGTGSNYGYTF
TRBV18 | CASSRNSQETQYF
TRBV19 | CASRLQGANRDTQYF
TRBV29-1 | CSVGVRAETQYF
TRBV5-5 | CASSGGTGKGNTIYF
TRBV7-2 | CASSSDGGTGELFF
TRBV6-2/TRBV6-3 | CASSYALVASGTGSYNEQFF
TRBV11-3 | CASSFIAGHRQYF
TRBV5-1 | CASSLLGQVEVKAFF
TRBV28 | CASSFYLLGSKGTDTQYF
TRBV28 | CASSPRREQGAVREKLFF
TRBV7-5 | CVRSLEQRATNEKLFF
TRBV7-9 | CASSPWGPDTQYF